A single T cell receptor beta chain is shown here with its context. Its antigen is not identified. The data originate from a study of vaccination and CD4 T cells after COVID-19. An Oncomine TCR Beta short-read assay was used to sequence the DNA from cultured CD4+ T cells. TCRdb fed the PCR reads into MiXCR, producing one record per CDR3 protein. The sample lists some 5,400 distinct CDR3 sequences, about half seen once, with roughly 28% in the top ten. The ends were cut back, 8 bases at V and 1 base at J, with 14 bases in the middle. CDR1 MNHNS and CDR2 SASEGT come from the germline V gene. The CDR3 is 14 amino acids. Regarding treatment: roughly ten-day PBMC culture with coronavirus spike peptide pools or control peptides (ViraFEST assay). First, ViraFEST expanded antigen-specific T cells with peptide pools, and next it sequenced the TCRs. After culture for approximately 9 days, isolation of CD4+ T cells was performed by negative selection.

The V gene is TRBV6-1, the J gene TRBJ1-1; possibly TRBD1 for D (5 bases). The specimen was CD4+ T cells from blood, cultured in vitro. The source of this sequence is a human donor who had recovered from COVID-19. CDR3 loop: CASGPPDRNTEAFF. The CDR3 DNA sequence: TGTGCCAGCGGTCCTCCCGACAGGAACACTGAAGCTTTCTTT.